This T cell receptor (beta chain) originates from a study of shared clonotypes between healthy human individuals. V shed 1 base and J shed 3 bases, with 10 bases lying between them. The CDR3 is 15 amino acids. Per the germline V gene, CDR1 is SGHVS and CDR2 is FQNEAQ. Sequencing was performed with immunoSEQ multiplex PCR; in TCRdb, only in-frame clones are kept and a portion is missing. The table records 450,000 to 500,000 clones, more than 75% of them present only once. Recent acute infections and vaccinations were absent in the healthy HIV-negative adult donors. Sequencing input: PBMCs. The receptor was isolated from a woman in her thirties or forties in good health. Some clones in this sample may be carry-over from other donors' samples. The chain links TRBV7-8 to TRBJ1-5; a weak D match, TRBD1 (5 bases). The CDR3 bases are TGTGCCAGCAGCTTAGATCTGGGGGACAATCAGCCCCAGCATTTT. Encoded protein: CASSLDLGDNQPQHF.